This is a list of T cell receptor beta chains from one sample in a study of blood T cell repertoires in COVID-19. The repertoire was sequenced with immunoSEQ multiplex PCR; TCRdb's copy has only in-frame clones and lacks some. The table records a few hundred thousand clones, more than 85% of them present only once. The sample consisted of peripheral blood. The source is a woman aged 65 to 85 with active or convalescent COVID-19. The conserved cysteine and the conserved F or W are not part of the CDR3 here.

cdr3_aa: ATSDPGQHNEKLF; v_call: TRBV24-1; j_call: TRBJ1-4
cdr3_aa: ASSQGRGTEAF; v_call: TRBV3-1/TRBV3-2; j_call: TRBJ1-1
cdr3_aa: ASTPGQGVYSNQPQH; v_call: TRBV19; j_call: TRBJ1-5
cdr3_aa: ASSLSGAGGETQY; v_call: TRBV4-1; j_call: TRBJ2-5
cdr3_aa: ASSLVTGPDQPQH; v_call: TRBV7-2; j_call: TRBJ1-5
cdr3_aa: ASSPDRVRNTEAF; v_call: TRBV3-1/TRBV3-2; j_call: TRBJ1-1
cdr3_aa: ASRLGQPTEKLF; v_call: TRBV6-6; j_call: TRBJ1-4
cdr3_aa: ASSPGVQETQY; v_call: TRBV6-2/TRBV6-3; j_call: TRBJ2-5
cdr3_aa: ASSLGAGNGYT; v_call: TRBV7-2; j_call: TRBJ1-2
cdr3_aa: ASSFRSSAEAF; v_call: TRBV7-2; j_call: TRBJ1-1
cdr3_aa: AISPGTGKGYEQY; v_call: TRBV10-3; j_call: TRBJ2-7
cdr3_aa: ASSYAGGFNTIY; v_call: TRBV6-5; j_call: TRBJ1-3
cdr3_aa: ASSFRREPNSPLH; v_call: TRBV7-2; j_call: TRBJ1-6
cdr3_aa: ASSPLRTALPGEKLF; v_call: TRBV5-8; j_call: TRBJ1-4
cdr3_aa: ASSLRWGGETQY; v_call: TRBV5-4; j_call: TRBJ2-5
cdr3_aa: ASSFFDSSYEQY; v_call: TRBV5-1; j_call: TRBJ2-7
cdr3_aa: ASSFVGQRGYT; v_call: TRBV12-3/TRBV12-4; j_call: TRBJ1-2
cdr3_aa: ASSSRGTGPYEQY; v_call: TRBV11-2; j_call: TRBJ2-7
cdr3_aa: ASSPPGQGNTGELF; v_call: TRBV18; j_call: TRBJ2-2
cdr3_aa: ASSFFWDSDTEAF; v_call: TRBV5-4; j_call: TRBJ1-1
cdr3_aa: ASSTFQAGEQY; v_call: TRBV6-5; j_call: TRBJ2-7
cdr3_aa: ASSFHPQLAGNEQY; v_call: TRBV6-2/TRBV6-3; j_call: TRBJ2-7
cdr3_aa: ASSLAGYSNQPQH; v_call: TRBV11-2; j_call: TRBJ1-5
cdr3_aa: ASSPKAGVPGNTIY; v_call: TRBV4-3; j_call: TRBJ1-3
cdr3_aa: ASSLVLNYNSPLH; v_call: TRBV7-2; j_call: TRBJ1-6
cdr3_aa: ASSPGGYGAKNIQY; v_call: TRBV6-2/TRBV6-3; j_call: TRBJ2-4
cdr3_aa: ASSSQRQGVNTEAF; v_call: TRBV13; j_call: TRBJ1-1
cdr3_aa: ASSRQGANTEAF; v_call: TRBV7-9; j_call: TRBJ1-1
cdr3_aa: ASSPDLPYKQY; v_call: TRBV6-5; j_call: TRBJ2-7
cdr3_aa: ASSLETAGRPH; v_call: TRBV7-2; j_call: TRBJ1-2
cdr3_aa: ASSTTAYTEAF; v_call: TRBV19; j_call: TRBJ1-1
cdr3_aa: AISPQGAQSGYT; v_call: TRBV10-3; j_call: TRBJ1-2
cdr3_aa: ATSGRTGGFYGYT; v_call: TRBV15; j_call: TRBJ1-2
cdr3_aa: ASSYRTGSGYT; v_call: TRBV6-2/TRBV6-3; j_call: TRBJ1-2
cdr3_aa: ASSSTGSAYGYT; v_call: TRBV7-2; j_call: TRBJ1-2
cdr3_aa: ASSRGTGQGEKLF; v_call: TRBV19; j_call: TRBJ1-4
cdr3_aa: ASNNQGLAVDEQF; v_call: TRBV7-9; j_call: TRBJ2-1
cdr3_aa: ASTPTGGGGGYT; v_call: TRBV19; j_call: TRBJ1-2
cdr3_aa: ASSPGTDNSPLH; v_call: TRBV9; j_call: TRBJ1-6
cdr3_aa: ASSPRTGRAYGYT; v_call: TRBV18; j_call: TRBJ1-2
cdr3_aa: ATSGGGGGIGEQPQH; v_call: TRBV24-1; j_call: TRBJ1-5
cdr3_aa: ASSLAPPRSGQY; v_call: TRBV7-2; j_call: TRBJ2-3
cdr3_aa: ASSLLGAEAF; v_call: TRBV5-1; j_call: TRBJ1-1
cdr3_aa: ASSSPEDTGELF; v_call: TRBV21-1; j_call: TRBJ2-2
cdr3_aa: AIKLQGDNEQF; v_call: TRBV10-3; j_call: TRBJ2-1
cdr3_aa: ASSLTTGTGELF; v_call: TRBV7-2; j_call: TRBJ2-2
cdr3_aa: ASRFDRTKPNTEAF; v_call: TRBV19; j_call: TRBJ1-1